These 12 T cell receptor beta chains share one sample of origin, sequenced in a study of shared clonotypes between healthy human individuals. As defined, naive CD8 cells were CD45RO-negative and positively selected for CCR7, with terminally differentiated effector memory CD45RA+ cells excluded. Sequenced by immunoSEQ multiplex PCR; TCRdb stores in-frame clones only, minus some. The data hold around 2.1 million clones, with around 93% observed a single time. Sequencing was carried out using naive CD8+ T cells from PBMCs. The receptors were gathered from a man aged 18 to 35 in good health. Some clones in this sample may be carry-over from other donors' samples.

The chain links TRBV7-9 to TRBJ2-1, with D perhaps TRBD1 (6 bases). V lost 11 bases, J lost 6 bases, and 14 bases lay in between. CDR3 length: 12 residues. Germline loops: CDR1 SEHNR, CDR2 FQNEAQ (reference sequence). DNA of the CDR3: TGTGCCGGCCAGGGGCCGCGCAATGAGCAGTTCTTC. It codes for CAGQGPRNEQFF.

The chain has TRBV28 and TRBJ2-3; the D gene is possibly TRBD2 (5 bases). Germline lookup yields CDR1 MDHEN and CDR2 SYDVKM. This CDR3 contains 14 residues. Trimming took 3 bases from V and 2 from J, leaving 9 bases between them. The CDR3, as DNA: TGTGCCAGCAGTTTGCGGAGGACCACAGATACGCAGTATTTT. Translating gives CASSLRRTTDTQYF. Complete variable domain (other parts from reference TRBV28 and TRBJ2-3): DVKVTQSSRYLVKRTGEKVFLECVQDMDHENMFWYRQDPGLGLRLIYFSYDVKMKEKGDIPEGYSVSREKKERFSLILESASTNQTSMYLCASSLRRTTDTQYFGPGTRLTVL.

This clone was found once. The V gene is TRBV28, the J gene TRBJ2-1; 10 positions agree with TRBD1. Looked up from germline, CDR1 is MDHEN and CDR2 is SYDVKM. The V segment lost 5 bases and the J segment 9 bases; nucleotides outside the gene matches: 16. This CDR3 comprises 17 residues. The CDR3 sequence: CASSPDRGTDWGSEQFF. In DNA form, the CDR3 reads TGTGCCAGCAGTCCGGACAGGGGGACTGACTGGGGGAGTGAGCAGTTCTTC.

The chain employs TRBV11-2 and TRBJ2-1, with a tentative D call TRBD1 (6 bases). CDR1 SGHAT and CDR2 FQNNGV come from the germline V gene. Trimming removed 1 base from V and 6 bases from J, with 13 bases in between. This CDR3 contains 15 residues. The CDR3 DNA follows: TGTGCCAGCAGCTTAGGGTGGGGGCACCCCAATGAGCAGTTCTTC. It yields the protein CASSLGWGHPNEQFF. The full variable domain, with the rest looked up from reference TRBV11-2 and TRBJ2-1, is EAGVAQSPRYKIIEKRQSVAFWCNPISGHATLYWYQQILGQGPKLLIQFQNNGVVDDSQLPKDRFSAERLKGVDSTLKIQPAKLEDSAVYLCASSLGWGHPNEQFFGPGTRLTVL.

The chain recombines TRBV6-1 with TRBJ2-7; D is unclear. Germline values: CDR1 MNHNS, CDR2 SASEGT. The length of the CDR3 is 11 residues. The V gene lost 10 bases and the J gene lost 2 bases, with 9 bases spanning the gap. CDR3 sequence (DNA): TGTGCCACCCGGCCGGCCTACGAGCAGTACTTC. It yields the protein CATRPAYEQYF.

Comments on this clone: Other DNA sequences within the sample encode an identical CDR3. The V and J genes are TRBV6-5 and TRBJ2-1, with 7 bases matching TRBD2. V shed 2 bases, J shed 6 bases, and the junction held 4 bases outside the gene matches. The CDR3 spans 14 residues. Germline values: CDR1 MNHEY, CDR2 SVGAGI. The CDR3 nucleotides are TGTGCCAGCAGTTACGTCGCGGGGGTCAATGAGCAGTTCTTC. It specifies CASSYVAGVNEQFF.

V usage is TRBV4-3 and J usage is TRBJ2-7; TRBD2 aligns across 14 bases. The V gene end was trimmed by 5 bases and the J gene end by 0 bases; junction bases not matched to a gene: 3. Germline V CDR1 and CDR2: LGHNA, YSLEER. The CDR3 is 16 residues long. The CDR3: CASSFGTSGSSYEQYF. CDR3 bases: TGCGCCAGCAGCTTCGGGACTAGCGGGAGCTCCTACGAGCAGTACTTC.

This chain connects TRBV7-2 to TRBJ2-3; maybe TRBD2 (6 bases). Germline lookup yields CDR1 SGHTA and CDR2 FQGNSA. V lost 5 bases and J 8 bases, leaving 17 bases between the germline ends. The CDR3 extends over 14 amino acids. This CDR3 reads CASSPRLDLTTQYF. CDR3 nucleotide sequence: TGTGCCAGCAGCCCGCGACTAGATCTTACTACGCAGTATTTT. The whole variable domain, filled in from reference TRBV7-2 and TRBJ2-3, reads GAGVSQSPSNKVTEKGKDVELRCDPISGHTALYWYRQSLGQGLEFLIYFQGNSAPDKSGLPSDRFSAERTGGSVSTLTIQRTQQEDSAVYLCASSPRLDLTTQYFGPGTRLTVL.

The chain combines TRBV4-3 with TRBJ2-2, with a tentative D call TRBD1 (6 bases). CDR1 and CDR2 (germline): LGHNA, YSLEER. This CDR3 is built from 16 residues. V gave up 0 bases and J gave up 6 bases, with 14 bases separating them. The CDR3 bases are TGCGCCAGCAGCCAAGATGTCAGGGGTGGCCCCGGGGAGCTGTTTTTT. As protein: CASSQDVRGGPGELFF.

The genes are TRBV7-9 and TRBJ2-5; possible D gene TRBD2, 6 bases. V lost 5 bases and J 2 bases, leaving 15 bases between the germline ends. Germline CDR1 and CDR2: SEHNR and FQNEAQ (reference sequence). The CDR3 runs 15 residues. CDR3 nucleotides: TGTGCCAGCAGCCCCCTCGGGGGTCCTCAAGAGACCCAGTACTTC. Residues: CASSPLGGPQETQYF.

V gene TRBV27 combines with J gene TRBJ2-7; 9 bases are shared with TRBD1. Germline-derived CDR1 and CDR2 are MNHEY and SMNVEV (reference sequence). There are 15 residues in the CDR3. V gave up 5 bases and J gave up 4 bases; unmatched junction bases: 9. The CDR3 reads CASSTSGQGSYEQYF. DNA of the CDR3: TGTGCCAGCAGTACCTCCGGACAGGGGTCGTACGAGCAGTACTTC.

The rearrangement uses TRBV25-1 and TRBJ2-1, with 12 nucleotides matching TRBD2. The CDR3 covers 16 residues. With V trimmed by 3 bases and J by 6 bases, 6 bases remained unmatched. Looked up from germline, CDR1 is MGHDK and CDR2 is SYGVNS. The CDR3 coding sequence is TGTGCCAGCAGTGACCCTAGCGGGAGGGTTGGCAATGAGCAGTTCTTC. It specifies CASSDPSGRVGNEQFF.